This entry describes one TCR beta chain. Each participant's cohort was designated according to participant-reported clinical history. These data are taken from a study of blood T cell repertoires in COVID-19. Study overall: Samples representing acute and convalescent COVID-19 were sourced from the United States, Italy and Spain.

J lost 0 bases, V lost 3 bases, and 13 bases had no gene match. The CDR3 covers 19 residues. Germline assignment: CDR1 SGDLS and CDR2 YYNGEE. Produced via immunoSEQ multiplex PCR; TCRdb's table is partial and in-frame only. The sample has around 390,000 clones, around nine tenths seen once; the top ten hold approximately 9.3%. The source material was PBMCs or T cells enriched from blood (not recorded which). This clonotype originated in a woman aged 45-59 years who had recovered from COVID-19. The gene calls are TRBV9 and TRBJ2-4; TRBD1 matches at 9 bases. The CDR3 DNA follows: TGTGCCAGCAGCGGGGACCCGGGACAGGGCGTCTTAGCCAAAAACATTCAGTACTTC. The encoded protein is CASSGDPGQGVLAKNIQYF.